This T cell receptor beta chain was captured by sequencing in a study of blood T cell repertoires in COVID-19. Study-wide background: Sample material is recorded as cDNA or gDNA derived from T cells, B-cell-depleted T cells, or PBMCs.

Original processing methods: Reference gene primer amplification gave estimated nucleated cell counts. This table comes from immunoSEQ multiplex PCR, and its TCRdb copy is limited to in-frame clones, with some not included. V and J calls plus clone size are reproduced from that table; the DNA served to infer D and trimming. The sample lists over 200,000 clones, about 80% seen once, with less than 5.5% in the top ten. V shed 5 bases, J shed 12 bases, and the junction held 13 bases outside the gene matches. The CDR3 consists of 15 residues. The germline V gene encodes CDR1 SGHVS and CDR2 FQNEAQ. The chain employs TRBV7-8 and TRBJ1-6; 7 bases line up with TRBD1. Sequencing was carried out using peripheral blood. The clonotype was recovered from a man aged 45-60 years with active or convalescent COVID-19. This CDR3 reads CASSRRDSYKGPLHF. Here the CDR3 DNA reads TGTGCCAGCAGCAGGCGGGACAGTTATAAGGGACCCCTCCACTTT.